This T cell receptor (beta chain) originates from a study of beta chain features in type 1 diabetes. Study overall: Age, gender and cell yields were similar between patients and healthy donors. Study-wide results and caveats: A moderate, significant TCRB CDR3 shortening appeared in type 1 diabetes across four CD4+ subsets. Resolution of whether HLA type affects TCRB rearrangement was not achieved here.

CD4+ naive, central memory, regulatory and stem cell-like memory cells were sorted via CD45RO/CCR7/CD25/CD127/CD95/CD27. Over 95% purity was reached by all sorted populations. Trimming cost V 4 bases and J 5 bases; bases outside gene matches: 9. The CDR3 runs 15 residues. Germline lookup yields CDR1 WSHSY and CDR2 SAAADI. This clone was counted a few times. The antigen remains undetermined. Reverse transcribing all isolated RNA meant expressed TCRB transcripts were sequenced. Repertoires were generated with immunoSEQ multiplex PCR, while TCRdb's copy carries only in-frame clones and drops some. The sample shows about 280,000 clones, about 15% of them seen only once.

Sequencing was carried out using naive CD4+ T cells from blood. This receptor was identified in a man aged 18 to 35 with type 1 diabetes. This chain joins TRBV10-2 and TRBJ2-7, with 9 bases lining up with TRBD2. CDR3 sequence (DNA): TGCGCCAGCAGTGGAGTGCTAGCGGGACTCAACGAGCAGTACTTC. Its translation is CASSGVLAGLNEQYF.